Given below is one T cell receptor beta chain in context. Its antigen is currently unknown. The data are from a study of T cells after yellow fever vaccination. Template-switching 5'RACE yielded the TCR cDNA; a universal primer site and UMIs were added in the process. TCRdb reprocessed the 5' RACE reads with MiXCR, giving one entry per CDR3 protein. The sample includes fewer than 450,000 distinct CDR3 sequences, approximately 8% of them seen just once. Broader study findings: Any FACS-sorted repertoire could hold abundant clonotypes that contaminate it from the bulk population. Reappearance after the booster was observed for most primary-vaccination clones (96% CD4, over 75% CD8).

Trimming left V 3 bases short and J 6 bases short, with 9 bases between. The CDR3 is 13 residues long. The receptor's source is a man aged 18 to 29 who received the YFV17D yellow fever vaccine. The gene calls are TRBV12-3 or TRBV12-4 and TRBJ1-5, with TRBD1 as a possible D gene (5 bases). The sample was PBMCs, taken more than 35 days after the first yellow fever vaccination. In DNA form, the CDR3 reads TGTGCCAGCAGTTTTCAGGGTTTTCAGCCCCAGCATTTT. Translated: CASSFQGFQPQHF.